The 12 T cell receptor beta chains below all came from one sample that was sequenced in a study of blood T cell repertoires in COVID-19. TCRdb's table, derived via immunoSEQ multiplex PCR, lists solely in-frame clones and lacks some. The table has about 72,000 clones, over 80% seen once. The source material was peripheral blood. These receptors were obtained from a woman over 75 with acute or convalescent COVID-19.

The genes are TRBV7-8 and TRBJ2-7; tentative D call: TRBD1 (6 bases). The CDR3 extends over 13 amino acids. Trimming cost V 5 bases and J 6 bases, with 14 bases left between them. The germline V gene encodes CDR1 SGHVS and CDR2 FQNEAQ. CDR3 DNA: TGTGCCAGCAGCCCAACGACAGGACGCGAGCAGTACTTC. It specifies CASSPTTGREQYF.

The V and J genes are TRBV5-6 and TRBJ2-7; TRBD2 might be the D (5 bases). Germline CDR1 is SGHDT and CDR2 is YYEEEE. V lost 0 bases, J lost 0 bases, and 13 bases lay in between. The CDR3 totals 16 residues. The CDR3 spells CASSLGTGWASYEQYF. For the CDR3, the DNA is TGTGCCAGCAGCTTGGGGACTGGCTGGGCCTCCTACGAGCAGTACTTC.

This clone came up a few times. The genes are TRBV29-1 and TRBJ1-5; a possible D gene is TRBD1 (6 bases). V was pared by 5 bases and J by 3 bases, with 11 bases between. Germline V gene lookup returns CDR1 SQVTM and CDR2 ANQGSEA. This CDR3 is built from 13 residues. Here the CDR3 DNA reads TGCAGCGTTCGGGACAATTACAATCAGCCCCAGCATTTT. The encoded protein is CSVRDNYNQPQHF.

The rearrangement joins TRBV18 to TRBJ1-1; the D is unclear. Germline CDR1 and CDR2: KGHSH and LQKENI. The CDR3 is made up of 14 amino acids. V gave up 6 bases and J gave up 4 bases, with 15 bases separating them. For the CDR3, the DNA is TGTGCCAGCTCCCCTGCCCTGATCGGCACTGAAGCTTTCTTT. It translates to CASSPALIGTEAFF.

J is TRBJ1-2 and V is TRBV6-5; possible D gene TRBD1, 5 bases. Trimming took 0 bases from V and 0 from J, leaving 11 bases between them. The germline V gene has CDR1 MNHEY and CDR2 SVGAGI. The CDR3 is made up of 16 amino acids. The CDR3 reads CASSYSRGNANYGYTF. The DNA of the CDR3 is TGTGCCAGCAGTTACTCGCGGGGGAACGCTAACTATGGCTACACCTTC.

The chain recombines TRBV2 with TRBJ1-2; 8 bases align to TRBD1. Germline CDR1 and CDR2: SNHLY and FYNNEI. Losses at the gene ends were 5 bases for V and 7 bases for J; bases not matched to a gene: 6. This CDR3 comprises 13 residues. CDR3 DNA sequence: TGTGCCAGCAGTCCGGGACAGGCAATTGGCTACACCTTC. This sequence encodes CASSPGQAIGYTF. Complete variable domain (other parts from reference TRBV2 and TRBJ1-2): EPEVTQTPSHQVTQMGQEVILRCVPISNHLYFYWYRQILGQKVEFLVSFYNNEISEKSEIFDDQFSVERPDGSNFTLKIRSTKLEDSAMYFCASSPGQAIGYTFGSGTRLTVV.

V gene TRBV30 combines with J gene TRBJ1-4; a weak D match, TRBD1 (5 bases). The CDR3 length is 15 residues. The germline V gene encodes CDR1 GTSNPN and CDR2 SVGIG (reference sequence). Between the trimmed V and J ends, which lost 4 bases and 0 bases, there was a span of 12 bases. The CDR3 here is CAWTTSGTTNEKLFF. The CDR3 DNA follows: TGTGCCTGGACCACTTCAGGGACAACTAATGAAAAACTGTTTTTT.

The chain's CDR3 is CASSLARGGNAGELFF. CDR3 nucleotides: TGTGCCAGCAGCTTGGCCCGCGGGGGGAATGCCGGGGAGCTGTTTTTT. The V and J genes are TRBV5-4 and TRBJ2-2, with 8 bases identical to TRBD2. Germline CDR1 reads SGHNT; CDR2 reads YYREEE (reference sequence). This CDR3 region has 16 residues. J gave up 6 bases and V 0 bases, and 7 bases lay outside the gene matches.

The chain employs TRBV7-3 and TRBJ1-1; D is perhaps TRBD1 (6 bases). Germline V gene sequence: CDR1 SGHTA, CDR2 FQGTGA. This CDR3 is 15 amino acids long. Trimming removed 1 base from V and 4 bases from J, with 13 bases in between. CDR3 coding DNA: TGTGCCAGCAGCTTAAAGCACCAAGGGGGCACTGAAGCTTTCTTT. This gives the protein CASSLKHQGGTEAFF.

The rearrangement uses TRBV5-5 and TRBJ2-2; 7 bases align to TRBD2. Trimming took 2 bases from V and 5 from J; bases not matched to a gene: 6. The CDR3 totals 15 residues. The germline V gene has CDR1 SGHKS and CDR2 YYEKEE (reference sequence). The CDR3 region has the DNA TGTGCCAGCAGCTTTGGGACTACCCATACCGGGGAGCTGTTTTTT. Its protein product is CASSFGTTHTGELFF.

The chain carries TRBV25-1 and TRBJ2-1; D is undetermined. The V end lost 1 base, the J end lost 6 bases, and 7 bases lay between the germline ends. Looked up from germline, CDR1 is MGHDK and CDR2 is SYGVNS. The CDR3 is 13 amino acids. CDR3 in amino acids: CASSESGFNEQFF. In nucleotides, the CDR3 is TGTGCCAGCAGTGAATCAGGATTCAATGAGCAGTTCTTC. Drawing the rest from reference TRBV25-1 and TRBJ2-1, the complete variable domain is EADIYQTPRYLVIGTGKKITLECSQTMGHDKMYWYQQDPGMELHLIHYSYGVNSTEKGDLSSESTVSRIRTEHFPLTLESARPSHTSQYLCASSESGFNEQFFGPGTRLTVL.

The chain combines TRBV6-1 with TRBJ2-1, with D unclear. Per germline, CDR1 MNHNS and CDR2 SASEGT. The CDR3 consists of 15 residues. V dropped 2 bases and J dropped 6 bases, with 14 bases sitting between them. The CDR3 region has the DNA TGTGCCAGCAGTGAATCGTTCGGGTTCTTCAATGAGCAGTTCTTC. Translated, it gives CASSESFGFFNEQFF.